This T cell receptor (beta chain) comes out of a study of blood T cell repertoires in COVID-19. Whole-study context: There were acute and convalescent COVID-19 samples, and they came from the United States, Italy and Spain. PBMCs, B-cell-depleted T cells, or T cells provided the cDNA or gDNA that made up the material.

This clone has only one observation. V lost 5 bases and J lost 5; bases outside the gene matches: 13. The germline gives CDR1 SGHTA, CDR2 FQGTGA. This CDR3 region has 17 residues. The data were produced by immunoSEQ multiplex PCR, yet TCRdb's version contains in-frame clones alone and is incomplete. The sample consists of 300,000 to 350,000 clones, approximately 90% of them appearing once. This chain links TRBV7-3 with TRBJ2-2, with 8 positions matching TRBD1. This receptor was taken from a man aged 25-45 years with COVID-19, enrolled during active disease. Sequencing input: peripheral blood. Here the CDR3 reads CASSQSKGTGLTGELFF. The DNA for the CDR3 is TGTGCCAGCAGCCAATCAAAAGGGACAGGACTAACCGGGGAGCTGTTTTTT. The full variable domain, completed using reference TRBV7-3 and TRBJ2-2, is GAGVSQTPSNKVTEKGKYVELRCDPISGHTALYWYRQSLGQGPEFLIYFQGTGAADDSGLPNDRFFAVRPEGSVSTLKIQRTERGDSAVYLCASSQSKGTGLTGELFFGEGSRLTVL.